Presented here are 11 T cell receptor beta chains from one specimen sequenced in a study of T-cell memory formation after mild COVID-19 (dated by TCRdb to the early 2020s). Library creation used 5' RACE. Sequencing was performed on an Illumina NovaSeq 6000. TCRdb reran the public reads through fastp at Q25 and MiXCR, keeping productive beta chains. Duplicate CDR3 protein sequences are folded into a single record with the most common DNA and genes. The sample yields fewer than 150,000 distinct CDR3 sequences; roughly 20% were counted once. The top ten constitute roughly 37% of the sample. Sequenced sample: PBMCs or a T cell subset sorted from them (not recorded which). The receptors originated from a man between 18 and 35 years old who had mild COVID-19 (a few samples of this study predate the infection). The sample titles of this study are shuffled in the database, so cell type and time point are left out; the donor was told from shared clones.

Only a few counts were recorded for this clonotype. This chain joins TRBV4-2 and TRBJ2-1; 9 bases match TRBD2. CDR1 and CDR2 from the germline V gene are LGHNA and YNFKEQ. This CDR3 comprises 15 residues. The ends lost 0 bases at V and 6 bases at J; junction bases unmatched: 3. This CDR3 reads CASSQEASGANEQFF. The CDR3 DNA is TGTGCCAGCAGCCAAGAGGCTAGCGGGGCCAATGAGCAGTTCTTC.

This clonotype appeared a few times. V and J are TRBV27 and TRBJ2-7; 11 positions match TRBD1. CDR1 and CDR2 (germline): MNHEY, SMNVEV (reference sequence). The junction had 3 bases not matched to a gene; V was cut back by 6 bases and J by 2 bases. The CDR3 consists of 14 residues. The CDR3, as DNA: TGTGCCAGCAGAGCGGGACAGGGGGCCTACGAGCAGTACTTC. Its protein product is CASRAGQGAYEQYF.

This clonotype was observed a few times. The CDR3 DNA sequence: TGTGCCAGCAGCTTACAGTGGCAAGTCACCGGGGAGCTGTTTTTT. As protein: CASSLQWQVTGELFF. The V and J genes are TRBV7-6 and TRBJ2-2; no firm D call. CDR3 size: 15 residues. The V end lost 2 bases, the J end lost 4 bases, and 11 bases lay between the germline ends. The germline gives CDR1 SGHVS, CDR2 FNYEAQ.

V gene TRBV6-5 combines with J gene TRBJ2-1; D perhaps matches TRBD1 (6 bases). From germline, CDR1 is MNHEY and CDR2 SVGAGI. This CDR3 is built from 13 residues. The germline V and J ends were trimmed by 5 bases and 5 bases, with 10 bases remaining between them. CDR3: CASSMDRNNEQFF. In DNA, the CDR3 is TGTGCCAGCAGTATGGACAGAAACAATGAGCAGTTCTTC.

This clonotype was recorded many times. The chain recombines TRBV7-6 with TRBJ2-3; a weak D match, TRBD2 (5 bases). V was shortened by 1 base and J by 6 bases, with 14 bases between the two germline ends. Germline V CDR1 and CDR2: SGHVS, FNYEAQ. This CDR3 contains 15 residues. CDR3 sequence: CASSLGTDLGDTQYF. CDR3 coding DNA: TGTGCCAGCAGCTTAGGCACGGACTTGGGGGATACGCAGTATTTT.

The genes are TRBV15 and TRBJ1-5, with D hard to call. V was pared by 1 base and J by 2 bases, with 9 bases between. The CDR3 runs 15 residues. Germline V gives CDR1 LNHNV, CDR2 YYDKDF (reference sequence). CDR3 amino acids: CATSRGTGGNQPQHF. The DNA for the CDR3 is TGTGCCACCAGCAGAGGGACTGGGGGCAATCAGCCCCAGCATTTT.

V usage is TRBV25-1 and J usage is TRBJ2-7; D gene unclear. V was cut by 0 bases and J by 0 bases, with 12 bases left in between. Germline CDR1 MGHDK, CDR2 SYGVNS. The CDR3 sequence is 16 residues long. CDR3 in amino acids: CASSEYGGPYSYEQYF. The DNA for the CDR3 is TGTGCCAGCAGTGAATACGGCGGCCCCTACTCCTACGAGCAGTACTTC.

This clonotype has just a few counts. The V call is TRBV6-6, the J call TRBJ1-6; D not certain. Germline CDR1 reads MNHNY; CDR2 reads SVGAGI (reference sequence). This CDR3 spans 15 amino acids. V was trimmed by 0 bases and J by 8 bases, leaving 11 bases between them. For the CDR3, the DNA is TGTGCCAGCAGTTACTCGATTAGGGAGGATTCACCCCTCCACTTT. The encoded protein is CASSYSIREDSPLHF.

In its sample, this clonotype was seen a few times. V gene TRBV4-2 combines with J gene TRBJ2-7; D is undetermined. Germline V gene sequence: CDR1 LGHNA, CDR2 YNFKEQ. V was clipped by 0 bases and J by 0 bases, with 18 bases between them. There are 18 residues in the CDR3. The CDR3 bases are TGTGCCAGCAGCCAAGATTATCGGGCTGGACCTCCCTCCTACGAGCAGTACGTC. This encodes CASSQDYRAGPPSYEQYV.

There are a few counts of this clonotype. This chain links TRBV4-3 with TRBJ2-7; 8 nucleotides agree with TRBD2. Looked up from germline, CDR1 is LGHNA and CDR2 is YSLEER. The CDR3 contains 18 residues. V was clipped by 1 base and J by 3 bases; unmatched bases: 14. CDR3 loop: CASSQGYSSGGLDYEQYF. The DNA of the CDR3 is TGCGCCAGCAGCCAAGGTTATTCGAGCGGGGGCTTAGACTACGAGCAGTACTTC.

The rearrangement joins TRBV9 to TRBJ1-2; D unclear. The germline CDR1 and CDR2 sequences are SGDLS and YYNGEE. The CDR3 has 13 residues. Between the trimmed V and J ends, which lost 0 bases and 6 bases, there was a span of 9 bases. DNA for the CDR3: TGTGCCAGCAGCGTAGGTGACGGAGATGGCTACACCTTC. This gives the protein CASSVGDGDGYTF.